This is a list of T cell receptor beta chains from one sample in a study of beta chain features in type 1 diabetes. Here immunoSEQ multiplex PCR was the method, and the copy in TCRdb shows in-frame clones only, minus some. Of nearly 350,000 clones listed, 7% to 10% are singletons. Sequenced material: central memory CD4+ T cells from blood. These receptors all stem from a man aged 30 to 39 with type 1 diabetes. The CDR3 runs from the conserved cysteine through the conserved F or W.

v_gene	j_gene	CDR3aa
TRBV18	TRBJ2-5	CASSPPGLAKETQYF
TRBV6-5	TRBJ2-5	CASSYSGTAWTQYF
TRBV5-6	TRBJ2-1	CASCEAVLSYNEQFF
TRBV11-2	TRBJ1-2	CASSLEGALYGYTF
TRBV11-2	TRBJ2-7	CASSIPGQDYEQYF
TRBV5-6	TRBJ2-7	CASSGLAGGGEQYF
TRBV2	TRBJ1-2	CAGYREVNYGYTF
TRBV2	TRBJ1-4	CASSELGQDNEKLFF
TRBV5-6	TRBJ2-7	CASSSASGALF
TRBV11-2	TRBJ2-1	CASTQMGRQFF
TRBV6-5	TRBJ2-7	CASSYRDRAYEQYF
TRBV29-1	TRBJ2-2	CSVNRNTGELFF
TRBV10-3	TRBJ1-2	CATLQRTGYGYTF
TRBV7-2	TRBJ2-1	CASSLTIHNEQFF
TRBV5-1	TRBJ2-3	CASSLAGTTDTQYF
TRBV19	TRBJ2-1	CASSIYETQRDEQFF
TRBV9	TRBJ1-2	CASSVGSGYAGYTF
TRBV7-9	TRBJ1-4	CASSLVAAGNEKLFF
TRBV2	TRBJ2-5	CASSEASAQQETQYF
TRBV2	TRBJ2-2	CASHGRSTVGGELFF